Sequencing of this T cell receptor (beta chain) was carried out in a study of monozygotic twins with inflammatory bowel disease (dated by TCRdb to the late 2010s). For the wider study: The complete study included 28 monozygotic twin pairs: 19 IBD-discordant Danish pairs and nine German pairs, of which four were IBD-concordant and five were IBD-discordant. Disease-associated traits were sought mainly through comparisons between IBD patients and their genetically identical healthy co-twins within discordant pairs. Each individual had, on average, about 151 000 unique TCRalpha sequences and 181 000 unique TCRbeta sequences available for analysis. Broader findings and caveats from the paper: The analysis was unable to tell apart different T cell subtypes. Repertoire similarity did not differ between concordant and discordant twins, which could be due to limited statistical power. The results gave no support for a single strong signal or clonotype linked to IBD. IBD patients shared fewer clonotypes with other individuals than healthy twins did, most markedly in patients showing signs of disease activity. Measured by the inverse Simpson index, TCRbeta repertoire diversity was lower in IBD patients than in their healthy co-twins. Differing immunosuppressive treatments among patients may have added background noise and inter-individual variability to the repertoires.

From each donor, an approximately 2.3 ml peripheral blood sample was collected into PAXgene tubes and kept at -80 degrees C. Without T cell sorting, total RNA was isolated from whole blood using the PAXgene blood miRNA kit on an automated QIAcube. Peripheral blood from monozygotic twin pairs who were concordant or discordant for inflammatory bowel disease underwent deep TCRalpha and TCRbeta repertoire profiling using unique molecular barcoding. Smoking habits were recorded for all twin pairs, and individuals were classified as current, former or never smokers. Receptor libraries were prepared by 5' RACE. The input for every TCR library was roughly 3.5 ug of total RNA. For each sample, cDNA synthesis with SMARTScribe reverse transcriptase was split into eight separate reactions. During cDNA synthesis, unique molecular identifiers containing a 6-nucleotide sample barcode were introduced by template switching. Amplification of TCRalpha and TCRbeta cDNA involved two nested PCRs of 16 and 9 cycles, and each PCR was followed by bead purification. Before amplification, cDNA was treated with uracil DNA-glycosylase and purified using the QIAquick PCR purification kit. The second PCR was the step at which Illumina TruSeq-compatible adapters and sample-specific barcodes were added. TapeStation and Qubit were used to check library quality and concentration, and 5 ng of each library was pooled. Sequencing of the pooled libraries was done on an Illumina HiSeq2500 single-index Rapid Run using custom sequencing primers and 2 x 100 bp reads. In the original analysis: MiGEC version 1.2.6 was used for UMI-based consensus assembly to correct PCR and sequencing errors. MiXCR version 2.1.1 was used to carry out V(D)J alignment, clonotype assembly and CDR3 extraction. To normalise gene usage, clonotype sharing and MAIT/NKT TCR abundance, the analysis used the top 1000, 10 000 and 20 000 clonotypes per sample. After downsampling to 27 000 UMIs, diversity was calculated as the inverse Simpson index using the vegan R package. Paired Mann-Whitney U tests were applied to discordant twin pairs, with Benjamini-Hochberg correction for multiple testing. Through TCRdb reprocessing, the reads give one entry per CDR3 protein sequence; DNA is omitted. TCRdb's processing, not the study's, gives the V and J calls here. The sample's table lists a count of nearly 45,000 distinct CDR3 sequences. The ten largest clones capture about 5% of the sample.

In regard to this clonotype: No antigen is known for it.

Counted from cysteine to phenylalanine, this CDR3 has 16 amino acids. The DNA sequence is not available. For CDR1 and CDR2, the germline V gene lists KGHDR and SFDVKD. Source material: blood. The chain was built from TRBV24-1 and TRBJ2-5; without DNA, the TCRdb call of TRBD1 cannot be checked. The sequence derives from a human donor with ulcerative colitis or Crohn's disease, or a healthy co-twin of an affected twin (not recorded which). The CDR3 region reads CATSDSQRGGRETQYF.